This T cell receptor beta chain was found in a study of regulatory T cells in long-lasting Graves disease. Overall study findings and caveats: With persistent disease, TRBV28, TRBJ1-2 and TRBJ2-5 were the favored segments.

Through Arm-PCR of CDR3 regions and iRepertoire HTBI primers, TCR beta libraries were built. TCRdb reanalysed the multiplex PCR reads using MiXCR and keeps one entry per CDR3 protein. The data show 350,000 to 500,000 distinct CDR3 sequences, over 20% seen once. This clonotype appeared a few times. Its antigen is unknown. The J segment lost 2 bases and the V segment lost 5 bases, leaving 14 bases of the junction unmatched. Looked up from germline, CDR1 is DFQATT and CDR2 is SNEGSKA (reference sequence). The CDR3 has 17 amino acids. The time point here: persistent/refractory GD, antithyroid drugs over 5 years with positive TRAb. Researchers made the TCR library from RNA that was extracted from PBMCs. The authors diagnosed Graves' disease using American Thyroid Association guidelines. An endocrinology department located in Xi'an, China, was where the patients came from.

This chain links TRBV20-1 with TRBJ2-2, with TRBD1 identical over 7 bases. The clonotype was recovered from a female donor with Graves disease. The sequenced sample was peripheral blood mononuclear cells (PBMCs), obtained when the disease was refractory, from a patient treated with antithyroid drugs. The CDR3 reads CSARSPPGGLNTGELFF. In nucleotides, the CDR3 is TGCAGTGCTCGAAGTCCGCCAGGGGGATTAAACACCGGGGAGCTGTTTTTT.